This T cell receptor beta chain originates from a study of cytomegalovirus exposure and HLA in healthy donors. The PCR ran on 60 Vbeta and 13 Jbeta primers. Repertoires were generated with immunoSEQ multiplex PCR, while TCRdb's copy carries only in-frame clones and drops some. The sample yields 170,000 or so clones, about 80% seen once. Losses at the gene ends were 2 bases for V and 10 bases for J; bases not matched to a gene: 2. Germline V CDR1 and CDR2: MDHEN, SYDVKM. This CDR3 spans 14 amino acids. The sequence came from a woman aged 55-69 years in good health and CMV-seropositive. The sequencing input was PBMCs. The chain uses TRBV28 and TRBJ1-4; 12 bases map to TRBD1. The CDR3 reads CASSLLGQGAKLFF. The CDR3 DNA is TGTGCCAGCAGTTTACTGGGACAGGGGGCAAAACTGTTTTTT. Full variable domain (outside the CDR3, taken from reference TRBV28 and TRBJ1-4): DVKVTQSSRYLVKRTGEKVFLECVQDMDHENMFWYRQDPGLGLRLIYFSYDVKMKEKGDIPEGYSVSREKKERFSLILESASTNQTSMYLCASSLLGQGAKLFFGSGTQLSVL.